This TCR beta chain is from a study of T cell repertoires in cytomegalovirus infection (dated by TCRdb to between 2018 and 2020). Background for the entire study: Because public TCR beta signatures pointed to carriage of CMV infection together with the matching HLA type, the HLA type of each donor mattered for the analysis.

The sample was run on an Illumina HiSeq 1500. TCRdb handled the public reads itself, with Q25 trimming in fastp and clone calling in MiXCR, and kept productive beta chains. Here each entry gathers all rows of one CDR3 protein and keeps the most common genes and DNA. For this sample the table gives around 550,000 distinct CDR3 sequences, of which approximately 26% were detected only once. In total, the top ten clones hold about 13% of the sample. The research as a whole found: Carriers of CMV infection plus the relevant HLA type were discriminated by the cumulative frequency of public TCR beta family members in the study cohort and in an independent approximately 350-donor cohort. The ex vivo response was dominated by HLA-C-restricted CMV-specific TCR beta clonotypes, which also provided the single most frequent clonotype in two of eight donors.

This clonotype was seen more than once but under ten times. The clone's antigen remains unknown. Qualities for individual bases were not recorded, and no much larger clone is one base off. The CDR3, from cysteine to phenylalanine, totals 16 residues. Only the CDR3 part of the read is kept: 48 bases, read in frame from the first base. Per the germline V gene (reference sequence), LNHDA is the CDR1 and SQIVND is the CDR2. V is reduced by 6 bases and J by 7 bases, leaving a spacing of 22 bases between them. The chain joins TRBV19 to TRBJ2-4, with the D gene uncertain. The TCR originated in a human donor in good health (CMV status not recorded). Some clones in this sample may be carry-over from other donors' samples. The material sequenced was PBMCs. CDR3 sequence: CASRERSNLLGNIQYF. The nucleotide sequence is TGTGCCAGTAGGGAGCGATCTAATCTACTGGGGAACATTCAGTACTTC. When the CDR3 is completed using the reference TRBV19 and TRBJ2-4 genes on either side, the full variable domain is DGGITQSPKYLFRKEGQNVTLSCEQNLNHDAMYWYRQDPGQGLRLIYYSQIVNDFQKGDIAEGYSVSREKKESFPLTVTSAQKNPTAFYLCASRERSNLLGNIQYFGAGTRLSVL.